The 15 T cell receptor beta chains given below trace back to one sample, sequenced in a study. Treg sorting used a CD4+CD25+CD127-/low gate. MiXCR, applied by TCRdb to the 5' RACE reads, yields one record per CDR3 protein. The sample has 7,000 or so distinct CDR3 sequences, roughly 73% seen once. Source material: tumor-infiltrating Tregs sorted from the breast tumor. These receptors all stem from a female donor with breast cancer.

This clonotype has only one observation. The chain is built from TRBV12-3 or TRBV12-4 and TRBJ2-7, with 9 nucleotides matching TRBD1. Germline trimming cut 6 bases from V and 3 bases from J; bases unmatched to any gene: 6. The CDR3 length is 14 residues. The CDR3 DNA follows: TGTGCCAGCAGCGCTGGGACAGGGCGCTACGAGCAGTACTTC. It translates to CASSAGTGRYEQYF.

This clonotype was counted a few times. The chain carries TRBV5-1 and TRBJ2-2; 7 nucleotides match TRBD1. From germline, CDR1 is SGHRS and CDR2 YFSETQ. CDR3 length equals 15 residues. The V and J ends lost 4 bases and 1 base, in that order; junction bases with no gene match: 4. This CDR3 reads CASSKGTVNTGELFF. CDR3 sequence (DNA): TGCGCCAGCAGCAAAGGGACAGTGAACACCGGGGAGCTGTTTTTT.

The CDR3 coding sequence is TGCGCCAGCAGCCCCGGATCAGGAGGCGTTGGCACTGAAGCTTTCTTT. Translated, it gives CASSPGSGGVGTEAFF. The chain recombines TRBV5-1 with TRBJ1-1; D is uncertain. This CDR3 has 16 residues. Germline-derived CDR1 and CDR2 are SGHRS and YFSETQ. With 4 bases removed from V and 4 bases from J, the gap between germline ends came to 20 bases.

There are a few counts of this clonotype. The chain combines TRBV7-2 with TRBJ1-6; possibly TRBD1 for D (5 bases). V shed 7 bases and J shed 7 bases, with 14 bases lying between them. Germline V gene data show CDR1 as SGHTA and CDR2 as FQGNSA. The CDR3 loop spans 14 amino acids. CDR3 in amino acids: CASTSTGANSPLHF. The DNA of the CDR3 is TGTGCCAGCACTTCTACAGGAGCGAATTCACCCCTCCACTTT.

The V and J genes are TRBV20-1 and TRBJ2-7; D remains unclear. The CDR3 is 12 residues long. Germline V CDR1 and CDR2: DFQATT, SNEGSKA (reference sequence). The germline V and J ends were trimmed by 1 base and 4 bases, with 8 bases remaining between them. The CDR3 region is CSARVDAYEQYF. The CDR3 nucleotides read TGCAGTGCTAGAGTAGACGCTTACGAGCAGTACTTC.

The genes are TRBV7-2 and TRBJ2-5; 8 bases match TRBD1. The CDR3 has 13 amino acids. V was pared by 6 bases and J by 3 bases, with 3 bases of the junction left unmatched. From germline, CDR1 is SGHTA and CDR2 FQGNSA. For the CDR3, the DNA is TGTGCCAGCAGTGACAGGGGAGAAGAGACCCAGTACTTC. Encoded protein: CASSDRGEETQYF.

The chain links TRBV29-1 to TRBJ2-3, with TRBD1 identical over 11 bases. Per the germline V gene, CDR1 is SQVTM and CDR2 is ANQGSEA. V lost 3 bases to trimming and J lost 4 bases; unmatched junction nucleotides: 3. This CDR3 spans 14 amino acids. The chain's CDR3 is CSVDPGQGADTQYF. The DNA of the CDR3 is TGCAGCGTTGATCCGGGACAGGGGGCAGATACGCAGTATTTT.

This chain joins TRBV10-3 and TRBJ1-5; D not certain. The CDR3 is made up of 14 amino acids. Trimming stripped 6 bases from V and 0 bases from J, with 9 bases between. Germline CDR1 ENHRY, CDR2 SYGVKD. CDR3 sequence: CAISPEGSNQPQHF. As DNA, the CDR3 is TGTGCCATCAGCCCAGAGGGTAGCAATCAGCCCCAGCATTTT.

The CDR3 loop reads CSADGDRHSLNIQYF. The CDR3 DNA sequence: TGCAGTGCGGATGGGGACCGCCACTCACTTAACATTCAGTACTTC. The chain recombines TRBV20-1 with TRBJ2-4, with D perhaps given as TRBD1 or TRBD2 (5 bases each). V was shortened by 6 bases and J by 7 bases, with 22 bases between the two germline ends. The germline gives CDR1 DFQATT, CDR2 SNEGSKA (reference sequence). CDR3 length equals 15 residues.

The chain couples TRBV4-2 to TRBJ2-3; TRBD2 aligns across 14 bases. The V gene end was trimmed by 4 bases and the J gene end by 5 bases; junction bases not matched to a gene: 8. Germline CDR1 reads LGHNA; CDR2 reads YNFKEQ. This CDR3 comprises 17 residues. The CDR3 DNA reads TGTGCCAGCAGCCCAGGACTAGCGGGGGGCGCCGGAGATACGCAGTATTTT. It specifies CASSPGLAGGAGDTQYF.

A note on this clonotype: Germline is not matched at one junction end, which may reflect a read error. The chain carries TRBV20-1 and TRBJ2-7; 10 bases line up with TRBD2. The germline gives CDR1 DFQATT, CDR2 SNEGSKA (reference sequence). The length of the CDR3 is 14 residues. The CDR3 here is CSARTSGDSHEQYF. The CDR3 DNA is TGCAGTGCTAGAACTAGCGGGGACTCCCACGAGCAGTACTTC.

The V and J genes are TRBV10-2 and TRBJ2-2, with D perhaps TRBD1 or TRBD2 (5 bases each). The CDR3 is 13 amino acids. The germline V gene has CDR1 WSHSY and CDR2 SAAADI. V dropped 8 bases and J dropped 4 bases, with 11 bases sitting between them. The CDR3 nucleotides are TGCGCCAGCTGGGCAGGGAGCACCGGGGAGCTGTTTTTT. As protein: CASWAGSTGELFF.

CDR3: CSATGGEQYF. The CDR3 region has the DNA TGCAGTGCTACAGGGGGCGAGCAGTACTTC. The chain joins TRBV20-1 to TRBJ2-7; 7 bases map to TRBD1. This CDR3 is 10 amino acids long. J gave up 6 bases and V 4 bases, and 0 bases lay outside the gene matches. CDR1 is DFQATT and CDR2 is SNEGSKA in the germline V gene (reference sequence).

CDR3 region: CASSLGGAGPRTDTQYF. The CDR3 bases are TGCGCCAGCAGCTTGGGTGGCGCGGGTCCACGCACAGATACGCAGTATTTT. V and J are TRBV5-1 and TRBJ2-3; possibly TRBD2 for D (5 bases). Germline V gene data show CDR1 as SGHRS and CDR2 as YFSETQ. The CDR3 consists of 17 residues. Trimming removed 0 bases from V and 1 base from J, with 15 bases in between.

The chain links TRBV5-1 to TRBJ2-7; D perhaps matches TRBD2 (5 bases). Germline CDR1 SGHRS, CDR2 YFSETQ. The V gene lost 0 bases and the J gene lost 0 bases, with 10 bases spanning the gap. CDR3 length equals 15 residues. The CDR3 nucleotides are TGCGCCAGCAGCTTGGGAAGCGGAGACTCCTACGAGCAGTACTTC. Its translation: CASSLGSGDSYEQYF.